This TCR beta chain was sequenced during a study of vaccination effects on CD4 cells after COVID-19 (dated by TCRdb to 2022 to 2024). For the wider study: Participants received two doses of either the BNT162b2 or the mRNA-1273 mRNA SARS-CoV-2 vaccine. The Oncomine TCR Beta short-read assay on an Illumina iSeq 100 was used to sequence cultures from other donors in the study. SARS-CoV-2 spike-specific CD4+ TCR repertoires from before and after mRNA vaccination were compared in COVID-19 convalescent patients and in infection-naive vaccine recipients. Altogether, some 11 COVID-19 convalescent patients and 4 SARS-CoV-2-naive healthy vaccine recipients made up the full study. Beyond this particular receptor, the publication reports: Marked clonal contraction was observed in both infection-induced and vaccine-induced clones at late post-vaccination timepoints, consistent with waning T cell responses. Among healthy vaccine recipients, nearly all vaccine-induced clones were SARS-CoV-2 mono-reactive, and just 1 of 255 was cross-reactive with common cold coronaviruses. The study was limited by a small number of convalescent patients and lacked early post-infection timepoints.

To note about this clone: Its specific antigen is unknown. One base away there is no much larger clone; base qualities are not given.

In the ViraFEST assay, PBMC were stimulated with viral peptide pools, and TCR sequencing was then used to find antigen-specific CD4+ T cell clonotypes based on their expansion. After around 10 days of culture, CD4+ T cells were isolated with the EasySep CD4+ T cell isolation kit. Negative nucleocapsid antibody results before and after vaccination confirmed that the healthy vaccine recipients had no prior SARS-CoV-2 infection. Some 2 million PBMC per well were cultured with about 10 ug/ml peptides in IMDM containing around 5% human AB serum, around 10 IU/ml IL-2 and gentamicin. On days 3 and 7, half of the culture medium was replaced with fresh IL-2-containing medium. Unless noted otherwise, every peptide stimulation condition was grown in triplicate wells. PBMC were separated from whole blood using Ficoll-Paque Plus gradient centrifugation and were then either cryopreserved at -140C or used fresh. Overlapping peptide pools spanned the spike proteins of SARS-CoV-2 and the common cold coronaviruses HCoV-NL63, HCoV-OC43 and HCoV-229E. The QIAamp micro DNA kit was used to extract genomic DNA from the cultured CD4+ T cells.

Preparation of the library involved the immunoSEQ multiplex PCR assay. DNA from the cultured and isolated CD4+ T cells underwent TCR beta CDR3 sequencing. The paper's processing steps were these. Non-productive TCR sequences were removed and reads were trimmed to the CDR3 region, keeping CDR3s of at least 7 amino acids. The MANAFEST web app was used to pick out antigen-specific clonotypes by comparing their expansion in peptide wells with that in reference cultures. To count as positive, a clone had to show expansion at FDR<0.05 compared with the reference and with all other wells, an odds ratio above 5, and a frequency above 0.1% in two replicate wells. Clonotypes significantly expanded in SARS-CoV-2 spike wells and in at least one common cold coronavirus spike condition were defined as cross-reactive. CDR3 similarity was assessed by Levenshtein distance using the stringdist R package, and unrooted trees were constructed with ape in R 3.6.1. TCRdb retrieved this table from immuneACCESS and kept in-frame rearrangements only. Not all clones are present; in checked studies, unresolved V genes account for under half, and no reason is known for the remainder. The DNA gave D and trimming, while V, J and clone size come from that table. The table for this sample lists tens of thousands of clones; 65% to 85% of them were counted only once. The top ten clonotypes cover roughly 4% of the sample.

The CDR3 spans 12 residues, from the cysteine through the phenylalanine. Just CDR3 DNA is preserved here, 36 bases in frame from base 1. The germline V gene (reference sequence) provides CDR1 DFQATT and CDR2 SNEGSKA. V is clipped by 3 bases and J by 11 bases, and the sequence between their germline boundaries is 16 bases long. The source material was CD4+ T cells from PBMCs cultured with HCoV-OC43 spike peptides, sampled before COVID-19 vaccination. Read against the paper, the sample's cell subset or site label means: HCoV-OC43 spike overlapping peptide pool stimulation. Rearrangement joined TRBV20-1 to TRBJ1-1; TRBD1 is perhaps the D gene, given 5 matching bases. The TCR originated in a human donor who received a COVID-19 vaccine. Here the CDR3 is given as CSASEVPKGAFF. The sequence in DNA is TGCAGTGCTAGTGAGGTCCCGAAGGGGGCTTTCTTT.